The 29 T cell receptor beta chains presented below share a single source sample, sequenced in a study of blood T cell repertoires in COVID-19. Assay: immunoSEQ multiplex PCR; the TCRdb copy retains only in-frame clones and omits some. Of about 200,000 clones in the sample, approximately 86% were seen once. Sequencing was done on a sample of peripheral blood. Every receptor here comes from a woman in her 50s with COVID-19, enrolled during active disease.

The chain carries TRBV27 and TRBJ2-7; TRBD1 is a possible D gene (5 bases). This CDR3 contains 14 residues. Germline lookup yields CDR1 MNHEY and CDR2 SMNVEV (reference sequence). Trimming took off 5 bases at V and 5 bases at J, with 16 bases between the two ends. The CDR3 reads CASSPNPGMNEQYF. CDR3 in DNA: TGTGCCAGCAGTCCCAACCCAGGGATGAACGAGCAGTACTTC.

The CDR3 loop is CASSPGTSISYEQYF. As DNA, the CDR3 is TGCGCCAGCAGCCCAGGGACTAGTATTTCCTACGAGCAGTACTTC. The chain is built from TRBV5-1 and TRBJ2-7; 8 bases map to TRBD2. The CDR3 extends over 15 amino acids. CDR1 and CDR2 from the germline V gene are SGHRS and YFSETQ. V lost 4 bases and J lost 1; bases outside the gene matches: 7.

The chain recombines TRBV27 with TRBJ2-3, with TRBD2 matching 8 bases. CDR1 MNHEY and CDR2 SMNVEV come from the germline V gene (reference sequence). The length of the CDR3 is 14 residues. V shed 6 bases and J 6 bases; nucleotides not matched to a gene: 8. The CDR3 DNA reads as TGTGCCAGCAGATTGCTTGCGGGGGGCGATACGCAGTATTTT. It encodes CASRLLAGGDTQYF.

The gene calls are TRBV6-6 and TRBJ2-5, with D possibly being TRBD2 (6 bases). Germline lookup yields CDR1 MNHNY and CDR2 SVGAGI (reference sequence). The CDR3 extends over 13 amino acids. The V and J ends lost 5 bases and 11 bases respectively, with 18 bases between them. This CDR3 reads CASSPGTPDIQYF. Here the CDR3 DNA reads TGTGCCAGCAGTCCGGGGACTCCCGATATTCAGTACTTC.

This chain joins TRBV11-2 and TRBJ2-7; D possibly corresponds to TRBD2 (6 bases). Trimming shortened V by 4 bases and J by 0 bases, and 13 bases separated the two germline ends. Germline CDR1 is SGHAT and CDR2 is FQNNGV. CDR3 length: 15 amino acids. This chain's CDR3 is CASSSPGTRSYEQYF. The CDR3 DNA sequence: TGTGCCAGCAGCTCCCCCGGGACTCGCTCCTACGAGCAGTACTTC.

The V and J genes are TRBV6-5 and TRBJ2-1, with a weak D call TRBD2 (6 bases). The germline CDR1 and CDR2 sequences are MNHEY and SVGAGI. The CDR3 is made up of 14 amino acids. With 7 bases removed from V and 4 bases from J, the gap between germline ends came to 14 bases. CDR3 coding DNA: TGTGCCAGCACGACCGGGACTCCTTACAATGAGCAGTTCTTC. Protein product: CASTTGTPYNEQFF.

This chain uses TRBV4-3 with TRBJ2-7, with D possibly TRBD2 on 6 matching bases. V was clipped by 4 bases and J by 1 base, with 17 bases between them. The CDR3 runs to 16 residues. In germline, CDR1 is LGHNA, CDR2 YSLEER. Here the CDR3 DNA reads TGCGCCAGCAGCCGGGCCGGGGGAGCCCCTTCCTACGAGCAGTACTTC. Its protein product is CASSRAGGAPSYEQYF.

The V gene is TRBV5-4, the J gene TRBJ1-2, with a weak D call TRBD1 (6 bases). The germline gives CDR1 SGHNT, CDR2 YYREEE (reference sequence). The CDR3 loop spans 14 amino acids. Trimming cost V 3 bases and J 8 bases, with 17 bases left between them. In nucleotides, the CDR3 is TGTGCCAGCAGCTCTTTGGGGGCCGGTTGGGGCTACACCTTC. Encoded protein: CASSSLGAGWGYTF.

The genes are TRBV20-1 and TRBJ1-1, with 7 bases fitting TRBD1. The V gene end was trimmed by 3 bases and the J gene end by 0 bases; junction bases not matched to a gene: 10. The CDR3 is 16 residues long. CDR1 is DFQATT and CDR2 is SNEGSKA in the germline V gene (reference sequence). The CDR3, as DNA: TGCAGTGCTAGTAGCCCACAGGGGCCCATGAACACTGAAGCTTTCTTT. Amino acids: CSASSPQGPMNTEAFF.

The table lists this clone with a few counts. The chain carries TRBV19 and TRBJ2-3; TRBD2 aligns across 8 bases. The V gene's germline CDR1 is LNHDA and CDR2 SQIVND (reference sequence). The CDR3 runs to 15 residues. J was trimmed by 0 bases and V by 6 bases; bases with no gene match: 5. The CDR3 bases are TGTGCCAGTAGACCGGGAGGGGCTAGCACAGATACGCAGTATTTT. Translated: CASRPGGASTDTQYF.

In DNA, the CDR3 is TGTGCCAGCTCACCCCTCTCGGGGGGTGGCTACACCTTC. Amino acids: CASSPLSGGGYTF. The chain joins TRBV18 to TRBJ1-2; perhaps TRBD1 as D (5 bases). Trimming left V 3 bases short and J 7 bases short, with 12 bases between. In germline, CDR1 is KGHSH, CDR2 LQKENI. The CDR3 is 13 residues long.

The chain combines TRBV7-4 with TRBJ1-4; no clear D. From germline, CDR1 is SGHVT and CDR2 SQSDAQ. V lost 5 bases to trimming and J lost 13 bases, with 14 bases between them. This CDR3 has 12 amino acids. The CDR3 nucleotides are TGTGCCAGCAGCGGCGACAAACGAATACTGTTTTTT. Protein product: CASSGDKRILFF.

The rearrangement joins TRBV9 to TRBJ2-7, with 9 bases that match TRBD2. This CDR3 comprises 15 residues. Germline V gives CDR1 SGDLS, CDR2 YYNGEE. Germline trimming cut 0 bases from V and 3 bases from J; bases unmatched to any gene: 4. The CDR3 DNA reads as TGTGCCAGCAGCGTAGGCGGGGGGGAGCTCTACGAGCAGTACTTC. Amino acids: CASSVGGGELYEQYF.

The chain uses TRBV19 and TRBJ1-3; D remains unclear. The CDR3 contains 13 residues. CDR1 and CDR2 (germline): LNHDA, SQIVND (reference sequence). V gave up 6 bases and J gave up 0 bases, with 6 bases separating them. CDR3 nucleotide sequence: TGTGCCAGTAGGATCAGCTCTGGAAACACCATATATTTT. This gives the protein CASRISSGNTIYF.

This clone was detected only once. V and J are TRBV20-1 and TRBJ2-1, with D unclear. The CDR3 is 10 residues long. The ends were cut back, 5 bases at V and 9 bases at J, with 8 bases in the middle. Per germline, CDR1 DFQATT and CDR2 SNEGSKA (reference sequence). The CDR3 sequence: CSAGLGEQFF. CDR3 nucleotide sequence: TGCAGTGCTGGTCTAGGTGAGCAGTTCTTC.

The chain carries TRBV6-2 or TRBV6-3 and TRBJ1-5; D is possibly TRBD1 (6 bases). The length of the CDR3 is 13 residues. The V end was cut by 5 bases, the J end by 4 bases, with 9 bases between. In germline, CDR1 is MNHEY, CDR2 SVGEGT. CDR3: CASSGQLNQPQHF. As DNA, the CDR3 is TGTGCCAGCAGTGGACAGTTAAATCAGCCCCAGCATTTT.

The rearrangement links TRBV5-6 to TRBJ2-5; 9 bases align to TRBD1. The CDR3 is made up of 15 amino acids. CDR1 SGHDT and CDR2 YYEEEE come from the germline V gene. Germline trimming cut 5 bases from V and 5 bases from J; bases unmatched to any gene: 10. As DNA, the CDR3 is TGTGCCAGCAGTTCCGAGACAGGGGGGTGGGAGACCCAGTACTTC. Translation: CASSSETGGWETQYF.

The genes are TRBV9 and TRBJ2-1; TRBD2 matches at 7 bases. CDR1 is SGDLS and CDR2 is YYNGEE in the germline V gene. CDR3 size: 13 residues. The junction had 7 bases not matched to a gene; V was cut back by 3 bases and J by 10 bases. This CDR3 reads CASSANVGGEQFF. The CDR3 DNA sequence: TGTGCCAGCAGCGCCAACGTGGGAGGGGAGCAGTTCTTC.

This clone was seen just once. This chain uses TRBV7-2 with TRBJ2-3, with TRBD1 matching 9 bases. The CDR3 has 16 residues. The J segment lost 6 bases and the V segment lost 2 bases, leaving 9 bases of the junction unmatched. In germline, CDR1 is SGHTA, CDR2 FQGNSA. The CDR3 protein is CASSLNYRGRWDTQYF. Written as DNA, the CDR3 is TGTGCCAGCAGCTTAAATTACAGGGGGCGATGGGATACGCAGTATTTT.

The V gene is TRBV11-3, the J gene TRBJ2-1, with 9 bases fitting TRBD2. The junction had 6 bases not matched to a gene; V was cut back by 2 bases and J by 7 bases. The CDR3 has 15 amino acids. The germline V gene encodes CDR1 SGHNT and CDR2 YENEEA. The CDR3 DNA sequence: TGTGCCAGCAGCTTAAGATTAGCGGGGGTTAATGAGCAGTTCTTC. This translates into CASSLRLAGVNEQFF.

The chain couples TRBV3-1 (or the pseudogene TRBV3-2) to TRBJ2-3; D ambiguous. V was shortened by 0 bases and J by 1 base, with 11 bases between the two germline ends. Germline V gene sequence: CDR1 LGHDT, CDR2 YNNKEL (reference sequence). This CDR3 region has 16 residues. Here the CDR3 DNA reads TGTGCCAGCAGCCAAGAGTGGCGTGGGCGCACAGATACGCAGTATTTT. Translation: CASSQEWRGRTDTQYF.

CDR3 nucleotide sequence: TGTGCCAGCAGCTTGGGAGGGGCCAAAAACATTCAGTACTTC. Protein product: CASSLGGAKNIQYF. This rearrangement joins TRBV5-6 to TRBJ2-4; tentative D call: TRBD2 (5 bases). The CDR3 spans 14 residues. Per the germline V gene, CDR1 is SGHDT and CDR2 is YYEEEE. The germline V and J ends were trimmed by 0 bases and 1 base, with 5 bases remaining between them. Using reference TRBV5-6 and TRBJ2-4 for the parts outside the CDR3, the full variable domain is DAGVTQSPTHLIKTRGQQVTLRCSPKSGHDTVSWYQQALGQGPQFIFQYYEEEERQRGNFPDRFSGHQFPNYSSELNVNALLLGDSALYLCASSLGGAKNIQYFGAGTRLSVL.

CDR3: CASKAGQGGLYGYTF. CDR3 DNA sequence: TGTGCCAGCAAGGCGGGGCAGGGGGGCCTCTATGGCTACACCTTC. This rearrangement joins TRBV6-5 to TRBJ1-2; TRBD1 agrees at 7 bases. Germline lookup yields CDR1 MNHEY and CDR2 SVGAGI. The CDR3 totals 15 residues. Trimming cost V 7 bases and J 4 bases; bases outside gene matches: 12.

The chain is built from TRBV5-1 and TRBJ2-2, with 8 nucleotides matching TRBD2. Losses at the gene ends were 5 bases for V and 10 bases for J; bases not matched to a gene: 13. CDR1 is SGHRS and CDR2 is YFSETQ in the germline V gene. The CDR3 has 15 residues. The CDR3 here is CASRQIGGAFLELFF. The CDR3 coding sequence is TGCGCCAGCAGACAAATCGGGGGGGCCTTCCTGGAGCTGTTTTTT.

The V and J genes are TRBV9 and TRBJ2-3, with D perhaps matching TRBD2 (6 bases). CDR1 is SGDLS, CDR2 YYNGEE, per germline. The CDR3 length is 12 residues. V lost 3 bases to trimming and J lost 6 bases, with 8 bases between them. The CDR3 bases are TGTGCCAGCAGCGCCCGGGGGGATACGCAGTATTTT. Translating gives CASSARGDTQYF.

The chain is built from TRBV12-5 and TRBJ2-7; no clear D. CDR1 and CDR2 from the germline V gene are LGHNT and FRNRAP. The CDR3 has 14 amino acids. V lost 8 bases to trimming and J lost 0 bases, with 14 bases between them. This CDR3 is CASPRRNSSYEQYF. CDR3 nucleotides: TGTGCTAGTCCAAGGCGGAATAGCTCCTACGAGCAGTACTTC.

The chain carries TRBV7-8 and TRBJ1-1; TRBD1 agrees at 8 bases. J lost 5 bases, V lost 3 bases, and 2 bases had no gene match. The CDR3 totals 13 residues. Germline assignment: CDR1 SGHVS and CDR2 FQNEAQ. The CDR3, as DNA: TGTGCCAGCAGCTTGGACAGGGAGACTGAAGCTTTCTTT. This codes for CASSLDRETEAFF.

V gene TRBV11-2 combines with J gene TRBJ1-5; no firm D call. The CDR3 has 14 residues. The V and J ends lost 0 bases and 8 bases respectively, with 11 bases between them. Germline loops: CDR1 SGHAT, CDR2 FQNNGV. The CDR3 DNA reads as TGTGCCAGCAGCTTAGATCGCGGGCGAAAGCCCCAGCATTTT. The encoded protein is CASSLDRGRKPQHF.

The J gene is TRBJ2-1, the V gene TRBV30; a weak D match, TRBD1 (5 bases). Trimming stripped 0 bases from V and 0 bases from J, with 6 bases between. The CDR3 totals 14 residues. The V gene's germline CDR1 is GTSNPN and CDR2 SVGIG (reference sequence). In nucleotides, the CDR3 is TGTGCCTGGAGTGTGGGGCTCTCCTACAATGAGCAGTTCTTC. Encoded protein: CAWSVGLSYNEQFF.